Below are 6 T cell receptor beta chains sequenced from a single sample in a study of blood T cell repertoires in COVID-19. Profiled with immunoSEQ multiplex PCR; TCRdb holds only in-frame clones, not every one. The sample carries roughly 200,000 clones, 86% recorded once. The specimen sequenced was PBMCs or T cells enriched from blood (not recorded which). Receptors were obtained from a man aged 40-49 years with acute COVID-19.

The rearrangement uses TRBV28 and TRBJ2-2; possible D gene TRBD1, 6 bases. The V gene lost 10 bases and the J gene lost 2 bases, with 14 bases spanning the gap. CDR3 size: 14 residues. Per the germline V gene, CDR1 is MDHEN and CDR2 is SYDVKM. CDR3 in DNA: TGTGCCACACTCGGACAGTTAAACACCGGGGAGCTGTTTTTT. Translation gives CATLGQLNTGELFF.

This chain uses TRBV2 with TRBJ2-3, with D tentatively TRBD2 (6 bases). The CDR3 contains 14 residues. V was shortened by 7 bases and J by 7 bases, with 18 bases between the two germline ends. Germline V lookup: CDR1 SNHLY, CDR2 FYNNEI. The CDR3 protein is CASTDVIGGNTQYF. CDR3 DNA sequence: TGTGCCAGCACCGACGTGATTGGGGGGAATACGCAGTATTTT.

The chain carries TRBV11-2 and TRBJ2-1; 12 positions agree with TRBD2. Germline trimming cut 5 bases from V and 10 bases from J; bases unmatched to any gene: 12. The germline V gene encodes CDR1 SGHAT and CDR2 FQNNGV. This CDR3 has 16 residues. The CDR3, as DNA: TGTGCCAGCAGCACCAGTAGGACTAGCGGGATTCAAGAGCAGTTCTTC. It specifies CASSTSRTSGIQEQFF.

The count of this clone is one. The V and J genes are TRBV6-5 and TRBJ2-7; tentatively, D is TRBD1 (5 bases). The CDR3 loop spans 14 amino acids. Between the trimmed V and J ends, which lost 4 bases and 2 bases, there was a span of 12 bases. Germline loops: CDR1 MNHEY, CDR2 SVGAGI. In DNA form, the CDR3 reads TGTGCCAGCAGTTCCAGGGTTTCGGCCTACGAGCAGTACTTC. Translating gives CASSSRVSAYEQYF.

The chain is built from TRBV2 and TRBJ1-2; D is ambiguous. CDR1 is SNHLY and CDR2 is FYNNEI in the germline V gene. V lost 2 bases and J 6 bases, leaving 13 bases between the germline ends. The CDR3 runs to 14 residues. The CDR3 protein is CASSESETIHGYTF. The CDR3 nucleotides read TGTGCCAGCAGTGAATCGGAGACTATCCATGGCTACACCTTC.

This rearrangement joins TRBV6-5 to TRBJ2-7, with TRBD2 matching over 11 bases. With 7 bases clipped from V and 3 bases from J, the junction kept 2 bases outside the gene matches. The CDR3 loop spans 13 amino acids. Germline V gene sequence: CDR1 MNHEY, CDR2 SVGAGI. Written as DNA, the CDR3 is TGTGCCAGCAAGACTAGCGGGATCTACGAGCAGTACTTC. Its protein product is CASKTSGIYEQYF.